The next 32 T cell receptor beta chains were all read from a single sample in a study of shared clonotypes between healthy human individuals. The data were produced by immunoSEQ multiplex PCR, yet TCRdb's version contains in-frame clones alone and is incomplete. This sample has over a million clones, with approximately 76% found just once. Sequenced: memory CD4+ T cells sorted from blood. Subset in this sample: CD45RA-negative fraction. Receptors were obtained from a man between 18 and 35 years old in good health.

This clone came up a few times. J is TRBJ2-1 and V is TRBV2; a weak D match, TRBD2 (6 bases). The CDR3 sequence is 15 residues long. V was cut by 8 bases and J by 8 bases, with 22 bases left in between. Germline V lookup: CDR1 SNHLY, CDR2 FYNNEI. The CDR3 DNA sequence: TGTGCCAGCGGATTACTAGCATTCGTTCTCCATGAGCAGTTCTTC. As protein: CASGLLAFVLHEQFF.

The CDR3 DNA reads TGTGCCAGCAGCGCTAGTACATTCCAAGAGACCCAGTACTTC. It translates to CASSASTFQETQYF. The chain recombines TRBV9 with TRBJ2-5; D gene ambiguous. Trimming left V 3 bases short and J 1 base short, with 10 bases between. Per germline, CDR1 SGDLS and CDR2 YYNGEE. The length of the CDR3 is 14 residues.

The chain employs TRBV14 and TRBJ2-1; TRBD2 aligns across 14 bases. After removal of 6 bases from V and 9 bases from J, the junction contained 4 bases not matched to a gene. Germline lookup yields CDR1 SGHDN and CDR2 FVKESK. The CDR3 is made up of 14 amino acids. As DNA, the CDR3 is TGTGCCAGCAGGACTAGCGGGAGGGCCAGTGAGCAGTTCTTC. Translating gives CASRTSGRASEQFF.

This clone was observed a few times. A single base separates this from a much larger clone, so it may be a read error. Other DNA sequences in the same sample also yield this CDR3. CDR3 region: CASSLDRGTDTQYF. Here the CDR3 DNA reads TGTGCCAGCAGCTTGGACAGGGGGACAGATACGCAGTATTTT. The V and J genes are TRBV7-9 and TRBJ2-3; 10 bases fit TRBD1. Germline CDR1 and CDR2: SEHNR and FQNEAQ (reference sequence). The CDR3 is 14 residues long. Losses at the gene ends were 3 bases for V and 3 bases for J; bases not matched to a gene: 0.

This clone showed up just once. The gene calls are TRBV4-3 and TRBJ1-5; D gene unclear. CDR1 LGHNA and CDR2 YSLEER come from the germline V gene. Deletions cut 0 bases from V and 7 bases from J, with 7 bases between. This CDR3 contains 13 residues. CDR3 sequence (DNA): TGCGCCAGCAGCCAAGAACAGTGGCAGCCCCAGCATTTT. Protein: CASSQEQWQPQHF.

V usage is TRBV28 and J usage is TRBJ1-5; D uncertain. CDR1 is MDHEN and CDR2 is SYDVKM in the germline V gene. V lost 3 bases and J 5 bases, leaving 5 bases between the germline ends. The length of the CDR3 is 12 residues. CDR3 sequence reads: CASSFAYQPQHF. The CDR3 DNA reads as TGTGCCAGCAGTTTCGCTTATCAGCCCCAGCATTTT.

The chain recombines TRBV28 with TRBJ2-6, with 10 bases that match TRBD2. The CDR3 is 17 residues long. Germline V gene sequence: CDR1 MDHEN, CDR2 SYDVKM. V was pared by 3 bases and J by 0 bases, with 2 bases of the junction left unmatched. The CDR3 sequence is CASSFSGGISGANVLTF. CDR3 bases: TGTGCCAGCAGTTTTAGCGGGGGGATCTCTGGGGCCAACGTCCTGACTTTC.

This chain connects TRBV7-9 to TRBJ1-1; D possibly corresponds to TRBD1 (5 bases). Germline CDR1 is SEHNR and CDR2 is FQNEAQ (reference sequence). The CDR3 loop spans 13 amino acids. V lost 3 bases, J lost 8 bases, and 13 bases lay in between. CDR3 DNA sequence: TGTGCCAGCAGCTTGGCAGGGTTAAAGGAAGCTTTCTTT. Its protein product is CASSLAGLKEAFF.

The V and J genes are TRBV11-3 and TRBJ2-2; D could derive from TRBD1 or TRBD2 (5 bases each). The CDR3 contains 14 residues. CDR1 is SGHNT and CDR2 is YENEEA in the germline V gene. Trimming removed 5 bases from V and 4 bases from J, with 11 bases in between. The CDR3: CASSLGEPTGELFF. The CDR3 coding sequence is TGTGCCAGCAGCCTGGGGGAACCCACCGGGGAGCTGTTTTTT.

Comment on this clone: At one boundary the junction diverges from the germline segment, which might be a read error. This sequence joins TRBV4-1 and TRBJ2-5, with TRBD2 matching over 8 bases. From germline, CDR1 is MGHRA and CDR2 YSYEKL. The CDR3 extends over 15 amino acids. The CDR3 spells CTSSREGSPGETQYF. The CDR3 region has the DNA TGCACCAGCAGTCGGGAGGGGTCGCCTGGGGAGACCCAGTACTTC.

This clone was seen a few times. The CDR3, as DNA: TGTGCCAGCAGCTTGACAGTATCGGAGACCCAGTACTTC. It translates to CASSLTVSETQYF. The genes are TRBV5-6 and TRBJ2-5; D unclear. From germline, CDR1 is SGHDT and CDR2 YYEEEE. The CDR3 is 13 residues long. Trimming pared 1 base from V and 5 bases from J, leaving 9 bases between.

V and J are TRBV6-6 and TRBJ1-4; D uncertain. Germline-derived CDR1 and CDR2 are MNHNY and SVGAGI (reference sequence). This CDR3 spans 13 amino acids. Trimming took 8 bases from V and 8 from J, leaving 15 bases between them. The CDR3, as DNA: TGTGCCAGCTCCCGGGAGGGTTGGGAAAAACTGTTTTTT. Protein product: CASSREGWEKLFF.

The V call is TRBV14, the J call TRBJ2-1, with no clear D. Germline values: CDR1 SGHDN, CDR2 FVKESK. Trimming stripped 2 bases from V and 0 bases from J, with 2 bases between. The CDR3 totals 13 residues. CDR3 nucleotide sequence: TGTGCCAGCAGCCAACGCTCCTACAATGAGCAGTTCTTC. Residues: CASSQRSYNEQFF.

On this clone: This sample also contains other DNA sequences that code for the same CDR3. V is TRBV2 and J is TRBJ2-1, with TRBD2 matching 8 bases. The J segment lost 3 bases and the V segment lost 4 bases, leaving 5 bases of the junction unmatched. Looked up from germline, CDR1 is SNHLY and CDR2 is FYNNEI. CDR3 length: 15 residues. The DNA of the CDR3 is TGTGCCAGCAGTGTTAGCGGGACCTACTACAATGAGCAGTTCTTC. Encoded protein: CASSVSGTYYNEQFF.

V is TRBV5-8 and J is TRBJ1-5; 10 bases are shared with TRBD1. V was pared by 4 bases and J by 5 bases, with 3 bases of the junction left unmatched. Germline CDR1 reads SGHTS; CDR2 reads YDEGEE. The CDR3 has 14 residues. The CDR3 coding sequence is TGTGCCAGCAGCCCTGACAGGGGGCATCAGCCCCAGCATTTT. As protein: CASSPDRGHQPQHF.

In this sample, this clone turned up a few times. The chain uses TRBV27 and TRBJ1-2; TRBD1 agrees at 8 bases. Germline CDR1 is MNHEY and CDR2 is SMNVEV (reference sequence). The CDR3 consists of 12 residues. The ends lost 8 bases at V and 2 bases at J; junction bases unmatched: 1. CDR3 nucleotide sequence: TGTGCCAGCCGGACAGGGAACTATGGCTACACCTTC. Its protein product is CASRTGNYGYTF.

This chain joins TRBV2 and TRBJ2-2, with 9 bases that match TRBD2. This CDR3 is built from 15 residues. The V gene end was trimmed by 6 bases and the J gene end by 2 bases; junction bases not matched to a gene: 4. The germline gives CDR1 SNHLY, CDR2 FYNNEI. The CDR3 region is CASRVAGANTGELFF. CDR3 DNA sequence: TGTGCCAGCAGAGTAGCGGGGGCTAACACCGGGGAGCTGTTTTTT.

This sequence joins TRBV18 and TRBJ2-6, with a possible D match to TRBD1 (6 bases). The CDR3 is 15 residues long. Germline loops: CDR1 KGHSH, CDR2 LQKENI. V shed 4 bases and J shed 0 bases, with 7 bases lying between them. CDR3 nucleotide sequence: TGTGCCAGCTCACAGGACAGCTCTGGGGCCAACGTCCTGACTTTC. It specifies CASSQDSSGANVLTF.

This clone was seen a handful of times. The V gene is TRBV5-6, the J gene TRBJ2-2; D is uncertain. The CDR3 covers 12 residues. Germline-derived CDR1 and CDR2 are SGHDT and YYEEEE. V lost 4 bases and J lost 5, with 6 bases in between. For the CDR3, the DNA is TGTGCCAGCAGCGCAACGACCGGGGAGCTGTTTTTT. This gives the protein CASSATTGELFF.

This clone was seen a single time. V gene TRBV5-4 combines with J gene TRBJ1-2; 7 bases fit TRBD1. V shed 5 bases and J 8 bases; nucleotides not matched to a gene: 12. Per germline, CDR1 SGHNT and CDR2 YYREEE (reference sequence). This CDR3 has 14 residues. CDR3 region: CASREKQGIDGYTF. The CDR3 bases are TGTGCCAGCAGGGAAAAACAGGGGATCGACGGCTACACCTTC. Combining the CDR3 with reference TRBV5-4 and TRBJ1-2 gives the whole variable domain ETGVTQSPTHLIKTRGQQVTLRCSSQSGHNTVSWYQQALGQGPQFIFQYYREEENGRGNFPPRFSGLQFPNYSSELNVNALELDDSALYLCASREKQGIDGYTFGSGTRLTVV.

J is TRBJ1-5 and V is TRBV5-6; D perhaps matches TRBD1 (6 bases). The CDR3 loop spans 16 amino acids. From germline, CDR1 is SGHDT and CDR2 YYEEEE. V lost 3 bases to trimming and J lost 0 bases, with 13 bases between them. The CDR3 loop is CASSSWDTYSNQPQHF. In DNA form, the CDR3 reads TGTGCCAGCAGCTCCTGGGACACTTATAGCAATCAGCCCCAGCATTTT. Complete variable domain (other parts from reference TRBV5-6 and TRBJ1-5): DAGVTQSPTHLIKTRGQQVTLRCSPKSGHDTVSWYQQALGQGPQFIFQYYEEEERQRGNFPDRFSGHQFPNYSSELNVNALLLGDSALYLCASSSWDTYSNQPQHFGDGTRLSIL.

The CDR3 DNA sequence: TGTGCCAGCAGCATTGGCAGGGTAGAGACCCAGTACTTC. Protein: CASSIGRVETQYF. This chain uses TRBV5-4 with TRBJ2-5; the D gene is possibly TRBD1 (5 bases). This CDR3 comprises 13 residues. Between the trimmed V and J ends, which lost 4 bases and 4 bases, there was a span of 11 bases. Germline CDR1 and CDR2: SGHNT and YYREEE (reference sequence).

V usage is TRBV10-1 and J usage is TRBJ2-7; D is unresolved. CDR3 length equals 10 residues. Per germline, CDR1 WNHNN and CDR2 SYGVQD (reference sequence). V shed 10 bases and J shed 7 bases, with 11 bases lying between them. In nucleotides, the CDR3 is TGCGCCACTCGGGCCCGGGAGCAGTACTTC. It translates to CATRAREQYF.

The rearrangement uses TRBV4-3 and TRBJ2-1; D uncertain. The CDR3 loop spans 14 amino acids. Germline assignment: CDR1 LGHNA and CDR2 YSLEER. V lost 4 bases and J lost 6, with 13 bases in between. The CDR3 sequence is CASSPDPGGNEQFF. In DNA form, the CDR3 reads TGCGCCAGCAGCCCGGACCCTGGCGGCAATGAGCAGTTCTTC.

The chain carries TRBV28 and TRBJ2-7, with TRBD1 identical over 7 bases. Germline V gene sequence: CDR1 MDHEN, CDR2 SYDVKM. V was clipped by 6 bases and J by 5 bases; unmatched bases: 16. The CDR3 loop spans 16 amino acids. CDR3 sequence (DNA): TGTGCCAGCAGAGTCCCGACAGGGACAAAGGGAAACGAGCAGTACTTC. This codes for CASRVPTGTKGNEQYF.

CDR3 region: CASSGEWGQPQHF. In DNA form, the CDR3 reads TGTGCCAGTAGTGGGGAATGGGGGCAGCCCCAGCATTTT. The V call is TRBV19, the J call TRBJ1-5, with D possibly matching TRBD1 (5 bases). This CDR3 is 13 amino acids long. Germline V gives CDR1 LNHDA, CDR2 SQIVND (reference sequence). Trimming removed 5 bases at V and 7 bases at J, with 12 bases between.

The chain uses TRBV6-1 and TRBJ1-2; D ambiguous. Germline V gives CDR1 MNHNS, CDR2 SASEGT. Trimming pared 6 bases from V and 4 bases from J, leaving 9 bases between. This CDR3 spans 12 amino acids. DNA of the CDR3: TGTGCCAGCAGCGCCGAGAGCTATGGCTACACCTTC. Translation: CASSAESYGYTF.

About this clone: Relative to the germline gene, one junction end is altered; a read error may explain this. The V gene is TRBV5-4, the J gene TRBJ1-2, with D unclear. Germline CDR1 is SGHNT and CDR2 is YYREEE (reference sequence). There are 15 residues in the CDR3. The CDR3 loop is CASRPDTSAKYGYTF. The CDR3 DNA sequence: TGTGCCAGCAGACCTGACACCAGTGCTAAGTATGGCTACACCTTC.

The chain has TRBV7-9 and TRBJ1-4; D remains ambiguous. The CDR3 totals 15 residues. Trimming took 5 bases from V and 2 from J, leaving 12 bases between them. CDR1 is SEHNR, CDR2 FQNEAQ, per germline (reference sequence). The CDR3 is CASSRLTDTNEKLFF. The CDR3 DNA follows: TGTGCCAGCAGCCGCTTGACGGATACTAATGAAAAACTGTTTTTT. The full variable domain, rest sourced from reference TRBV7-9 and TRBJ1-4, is DTGVSQNPRHKITKRGQNVTFRCDPISEHNRLYWYRQTLGQGPEFLTYFQNEAQLEKSRLLSDRFSAERPKGSFSTLEIQRTEQGDSAMYLCASSRLTDTNEKLFFGSGTQLSVL.

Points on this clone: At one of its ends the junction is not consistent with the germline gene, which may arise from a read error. This CDR3 reads CASSLVQGKQPQHF. Here the CDR3 DNA reads TGTGCCAGCAGCTTAGTACAGGGCAAGCAGCCCCAGCATTTT. The V and J genes are TRBV7-2 and TRBJ1-5; TRBD1 is a possible D gene (6 bases). Germline CDR1 is SGHTA and CDR2 is FQGNSA. This CDR3 spans 14 amino acids.

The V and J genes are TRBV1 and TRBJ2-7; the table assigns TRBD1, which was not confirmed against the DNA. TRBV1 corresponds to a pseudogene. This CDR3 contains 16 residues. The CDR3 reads CTSSQARDNSTYEQYF. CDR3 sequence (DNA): TGCACCAGCAGCCAAGCAAGGGACAACTCAACGTACGAGCAGTACTTC.

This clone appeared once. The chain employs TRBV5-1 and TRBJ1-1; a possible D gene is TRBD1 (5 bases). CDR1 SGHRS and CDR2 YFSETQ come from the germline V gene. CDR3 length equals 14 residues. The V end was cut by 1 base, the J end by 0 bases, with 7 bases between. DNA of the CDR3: TGCGCCAGCAGCTTGTCGGGACTGAACACTGAAGCTTTCTTT. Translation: CASSLSGLNTEAFF.